One sample yielded the 19 T cell receptor beta chains listed below, sequenced in a study of cytotoxic CD8 clonotypes in ibrutinib-treated CLL. Repertoires were generated with immunoSEQ multiplex PCR, while TCRdb's copy carries only in-frame clones and drops some. This table holds 150,000 or so clones, 81% found once. The sample was PBMCs, taken after 12 months of ibrutinib treatment. The receptors stem from a human donor with chronic lymphocytic leukemia.

J is TRBJ2-6 and V is TRBV28; D gene ambiguous. CDR3 length: 14 residues. The V gene lost 7 bases and the J gene lost 1 base, with 8 bases spanning the gap. CDR1 is MDHEN, CDR2 SYDVKM, per germline. Here the CDR3 DNA reads TGTGCCAGCACCTCGATATCTGGGGCCAACGTCCTGACTTTC. This sequence encodes CASTSISGANVLTF.

This chain uses TRBV28 with TRBJ2-6; D gene ambiguous. Germline lookup yields CDR1 MDHEN and CDR2 SYDVKM. V gave up 5 bases and J gave up 3 bases, with 8 bases separating them. This CDR3 contains 14 residues. The CDR3 spells CASSPALGANVLTF. In nucleotides, the CDR3 is TGTGCCAGCAGTCCCGCTCTTGGGGCCAACGTCCTGACTTTC.

The table lists this clone with a few counts. The rearrangement joins TRBV5-1 to TRBJ1-2; 9 nucleotides line up with TRBD1. Unmatched junction bases numbered 10, after V lost 0 bases and J lost 4 bases. CDR3 length: 17 amino acids. Looked up from germline, CDR1 is SGHRS and CDR2 is YFSETQ. CDR3 bases: TGCGCCAGCAGCTTGGAACCGGGACAGGGATCCGTCTATGGCTACACCTTC. As protein: CASSLEPGQGSVYGYTF. The complete variable domain, with remaining parts taken from reference TRBV5-1 and TRBJ1-2, reads KAGVTQTPRYLIKTRGQQVTLSCSPISGHRSVSWYQQTPGQGLQFLFEYFSETQRNKGNFPGRFSGRQFSNSRSEMNVSTLELGDSALYLCASSLEPGQGSVYGYTFGSGTRLTVV.

The CDR3 loop reads CASSPRTGALTYEQYF. The CDR3 nucleotides read TGTGCCAGCAGCCCCAGAACGGGAGCCCTCACCTACGAGCAGTACTTC. The V gene is TRBV7-2, the J gene TRBJ2-7; possibly TRBD2 for D (6 bases). This CDR3 spans 16 amino acids. The germline V gene encodes CDR1 SGHTA and CDR2 FQGNSA. The V end lost 5 bases, the J end lost 2 bases, and 19 bases lay between the germline ends.

The rearrangement links TRBV6-1 to TRBJ2-7; D gene uncertain. Looked up from germline, CDR1 is MNHNS and CDR2 is SASEGT. V lost 0 bases to trimming and J lost 7 bases, with 10 bases between them. The CDR3 length is 13 residues. The CDR3 region is CASSEARSQEQYF. The CDR3 DNA reads TGTGCCAGCAGTGAAGCCCGGTCACAAGAGCAGTACTTC.

The CDR3: CASSLESSYEQYF. Here the CDR3 DNA reads TGTGCCAGCAGCTTGGAAAGCTCCTACGAGCAGTACTTC. The chain links TRBV7-2 to TRBJ2-7; D unclear. Trimming took 3 bases from V and 0 from J, leaving 6 bases between them. The CDR3 spans 13 residues. In germline, CDR1 is SGHTA, CDR2 FQGNSA.

The table lists this clone with a few counts. The V and J genes are TRBV7-2 and TRBJ2-2; no firm D call. The germline V gene encodes CDR1 SGHTA and CDR2 FQGNSA. Trimming removed 5 bases at V and 5 bases at J, with 6 bases between. CDR3 length equals 12 residues. The CDR3 region is CASSPRTGELFF. For the CDR3, the DNA is TGTGCCAGCAGCCCTAGAACCGGGGAGCTGTTTTTT.

The chain combines TRBV5-1 with TRBJ2-5, with D possibly TRBD1 on 6 matching bases. Trimming took off 6 bases at V and 4 bases at J, with 19 bases between the two ends. Per the germline V gene, CDR1 is SGHRS and CDR2 is YFSETQ. CDR3 length equals 15 residues. The CDR3 protein is CASIPSGQNGETQYF. CDR3 bases: TGCGCCAGCATACCGTCCGGACAGAATGGAGAGACCCAGTACTTC.

This chain joins TRBV27 and TRBJ1-3; D uncertain. CDR1 MNHEY and CDR2 SMNVEV come from the germline V gene (reference sequence). This CDR3 is built from 14 residues. Trimming left V 3 bases short and J 4 bases short, with 10 bases between. The CDR3 spells CASSLRETGNTIYF. The CDR3 nucleotides read TGTGCCAGCAGTTTGAGGGAGACCGGAAACACCATATATTTT.

This clone was detected only once. The rearrangement joins TRBV5-8 to TRBJ1-5, with D hard to call. This CDR3 has 13 residues. Germline CDR1 and CDR2: SGHTS and YDEGEE. V gave up 4 bases and J gave up 2 bases, with 7 bases separating them. CDR3 residues: CASSKDGNQPQHF. Here the CDR3 DNA reads TGTGCCAGCAGCAAAGACGGCAATCAGCCCCAGCATTTT.

V gene TRBV28 combines with J gene TRBJ1-2; 9 bases fit TRBD1. V trimming: 3 bases; J trimming: 5 bases; junction bases outside the gene matches: 4. The CDR3 contains 14 residues. CDR1 is MDHEN, CDR2 SYDVKM, per germline. The CDR3 loop reads CASSLGTGLYGYTF. The CDR3 DNA reads TGTGCCAGCAGTTTGGGGACAGGGCTTTATGGCTACACCTTC.

This chain links TRBV28 with TRBJ1-2; 8 nucleotides match TRBD1. V shed 7 bases, J shed 8 bases, and the junction held 18 bases outside the gene matches. CDR1 and CDR2 from the germline V gene are MDHEN and SYDVKM. The CDR3 sequence is 16 residues long. This CDR3 reads CASTSRPRQGRRGYTF. The CDR3 nucleotides are TGTGCCAGCACCTCCCGCCCCCGACAGGGGCGGCGGGGCTACACCTTC.

V gene TRBV7-2 combines with J gene TRBJ1-5, with D uncertain. V lost 3 bases, J lost 4 bases, and 7 bases lay in between. The CDR3 consists of 13 residues. The germline gives CDR1 SGHTA, CDR2 FQGNSA. The CDR3 spells CASSFGGNQPQHF. CDR3 DNA: TGTGCCAGCAGCTTCGGTGGGAATCAGCCCCAGCATTTT.

The rearrangement links TRBV2 to TRBJ2-4, with 9 bases matching TRBD1. The V gene end was trimmed by 7 bases and the J gene end by 7 bases; junction bases not matched to a gene: 8. The CDR3 contains 14 residues. Germline lookup yields CDR1 SNHLY and CDR2 FYNNEI. The CDR3 DNA reads TGTGCCAGCACCCCGGGACAGGGTGTGAACATTCAGTACTTC. It yields the protein CASTPGQGVNIQYF.

V usage is TRBV28 and J usage is TRBJ1-1; 12 nucleotides line up with TRBD1. The CDR3 runs to 18 residues. Per the germline V gene, CDR1 is MDHEN and CDR2 is SYDVKM. The V gene end was trimmed by 2 bases and the J gene end by 3 bases; junction bases not matched to a gene: 10. CDR3 sequence reads: CASSLHTGTGGLDTEAFF. The CDR3 nucleotides are TGTGCCAGCAGTTTACACACCGGGACAGGGGGCTTAGACACTGAAGCTTTCTTT.

This sequence joins TRBV27 and TRBJ2-3; D perhaps matches TRBD2 (6 bases). V lost 3 bases and J lost 6, with 10 bases in between. The CDR3 totals 13 residues. CDR1 and CDR2 (germline): MNHEY, SMNVEV (reference sequence). The CDR3: CASSFEGRDTQYF. DNA for the CDR3: TGTGCCAGCAGTTTTGAGGGGAGGGATACGCAGTATTTT.

The gene calls are TRBV7-9 and TRBJ2-5, with a weak D call TRBD1 (6 bases). This CDR3 is built from 14 residues. V lost 5 bases to trimming and J lost 5 bases, with 15 bases between them. The germline V gene encodes CDR1 SEHNR and CDR2 FQNEAQ (reference sequence). CDR3 loop: CASSAVGGAETQYF. In DNA, the CDR3 is TGTGCCAGCAGCGCCGTTGGGGGCGCCGAGACCCAGTACTTC.

The chain combines TRBV5-4 with TRBJ2-1; D gene ambiguous. V was trimmed by 5 bases and J by 4 bases, leaving 10 bases between them. Germline-derived CDR1 and CDR2 are SGHNT and YYREEE (reference sequence). The CDR3 is 13 residues long. This CDR3 is CASSPTEYNEQFF. The CDR3 DNA reads as TGTGCCAGCAGTCCTACAGAGTACAATGAGCAGTTCTTC.

The V call is TRBV28, the J call TRBJ2-7; D remains unclear. Deletions cut 6 bases from V and 0 bases from J, with 18 bases between. Germline assignment: CDR1 MDHEN and CDR2 SYDVKM. The CDR3 has 16 amino acids. CDR3: CASSPPDGYSSYEQYF. In DNA form, the CDR3 reads TGTGCCAGCAGCCCTCCCGACGGCTATAGCTCCTACGAGCAGTACTTC.